This TCR beta chain was observed in a study of CD8+CD57+ T cells in acquired aplastic anemia. Overall study: Read counts for CD4+ cells (from healthy donors) averaged about 10.8 million.

For CDR3 and TCR beta VDJ profiling, genomic DNA was the template used. TCRdb re-called the reads with MiXCR, one entry per CDR3 protein. There are some 170,000 distinct CDR3 sequences in the sample; approximately 44% occur only once, and about 1.1% lies in the top ten. This clonotype was counted many times. The germline gives CDR1 LNHDA, CDR2 SQIVND (reference sequence). Trimming removed 6 bases from V and 3 bases from J, with 17 bases in between. This CDR3 region has 15 residues. The rearrangement links TRBV19 to TRBJ1-1; D call uncertain. This receptor was identified in a human donor in good health. The specimen was sorted CD4+, CD8+, or CD8+CD57+ T cells (not recorded which) from PBMCs. The CDR3 is CASRVIDGYDTEAFF. The CDR3 DNA follows: TGTGCCAGTAGGGTCATTGACGGTTATGACACTGAAGCTTTCTTT.